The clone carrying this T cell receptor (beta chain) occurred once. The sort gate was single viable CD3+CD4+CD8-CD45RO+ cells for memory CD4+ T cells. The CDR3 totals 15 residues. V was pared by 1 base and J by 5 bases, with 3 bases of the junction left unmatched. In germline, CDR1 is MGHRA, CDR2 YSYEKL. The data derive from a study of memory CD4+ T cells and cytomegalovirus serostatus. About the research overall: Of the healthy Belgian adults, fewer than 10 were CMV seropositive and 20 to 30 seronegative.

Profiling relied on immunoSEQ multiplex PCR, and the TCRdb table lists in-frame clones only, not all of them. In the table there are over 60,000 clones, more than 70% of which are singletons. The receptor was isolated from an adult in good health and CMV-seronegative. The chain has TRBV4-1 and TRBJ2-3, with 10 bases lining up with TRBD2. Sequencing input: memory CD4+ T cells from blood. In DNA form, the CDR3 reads TGCGCCAGCAGCCAAGGAGGACTAGCGGAAGATACGCAGTATTTT. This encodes CASSQGGLAEDTQYF.